This T cell receptor (beta chain) was identified in a study of control samples from healthy donors and cancer patients. This clone showed up just once. The germline V gene encodes CDR1 MDHEN and CDR2 SYDVKM. Unmatched junction bases numbered 14, after V lost 5 bases and J lost 5 bases. The length of the CDR3 is 17 residues. The repertoire was sequenced with immunoSEQ multiplex PCR; TCRdb's copy has only in-frame clones and lacks some. The sample comprises around 94,000 clones, around 86% of which are singletons, and around 1.3% rests with the top ten. The TCR sequence derives from a woman between 50 and 59 years old in good health. The gene calls are TRBV28 and TRBJ1-2, with TRBD1 matching 10 bases. The sample comprised blood. The CDR3 is CASSPPSGTGVPYGYTF. In nucleotides, the CDR3 is TGTGCCAGCAGTCCCCCCAGCGGGACAGGGGTTCCTTATGGCTACACCTTC.